This T cell receptor beta chain was sequenced in a study of blood T cell repertoires in COVID-19 (dated by TCRdb to 2019 to 2021). About the study as a whole: Samples from collaborators originated in the United States, Italy and Spain and spanned both the acute and convalescent phases of COVID-19. The prospective study material was composed of cDNA or gDNA derived from T cells, B-cell-depleted T cells, or PBMCs. Subjects who had been exposed to COVID-19, were actively infected with it, or had recovered from it provided the deeply sampled blood TCRbeta repertoires that made up the dataset. A freely available public database, intended as a resource for researchers studying the immune response to SARS-CoV-2, is where the repertoires were released. The samples were drawn from the first 160 participants of the ongoing ImmuneRACE study and from more than 1,000 subjects provided by 6 global collaborators. The sample metadata nearly always contained a de-identified subject ID, COVID-19 status, age in years and sex. Where available, HLA class I and class II types were obtained from metadata supplied by the sample provider rather than from assay-based typing. The paper's findings and limits, for the study overall: Clinical and demographic metadata were provided uncurated, with the amount varying by source and participant.

The immunoSEQ Assay, a bias-controlled multiplex PCR, was used to amplify TCRbeta CDR3 regions from genomic DNA. Under the source paper's analysis protocol: Within the assay, amplification of reference gene primers was used to estimate how many nucleated cells each sample contained. Sequence reads were collapsed and filtered to measure the absolute abundance of every unique TCRbeta CDR3 rearrangement. For each sample, productive Simpson clonality was calculated as the square root of Simpson's diversity index across productive rearrangements. Drawn from immuneACCESS, this table holds only the in-frame rearrangements with V and J called that TCRdb kept. Clones are partly lost; checked studies trace under half to an unresolved V gene and leave the rest unexplained. V and J calls plus clone size are reproduced from that table; the DNA served to infer D and trimming. The sample table holds 65,000 to 90,000 clones, of which 88% were seen once. The top ten hold approximately 4.6% of the sample.

About this clone: Its antigen is currently not known. Base qualities are not at hand, and no much larger clone is one base apart.

Whole blood was collected in K2EDTA tubes by collaborating institutions according to the institutions' own protocols. For TCRbeta analysis, collaborator samples were shipped as frozen whole blood, as isolated PBMCs, or as DNA extracted from either sample type. The germline V gene (reference sequence) sets CDR1 to SGHNT and CDR2 to YYREEE. V is trimmed back by 4 bases and J by 1 base, and the junction contains 9 bases that no gene match accounts for. Reading from cysteine to phenylalanine, the CDR3 counts 16 amino acids. The retained sequence is limited to the CDR3, 48 bases, with the frame set at the first base.

The source of this sequence is a human donor in a cohort sampled during active COVID-19. Specimen: peripheral blood. The chain uses TRBV5-4 and TRBJ1-1; TRBD1 matches 8 bases in the middle. The bases read TGTGCCAGCAGCCAAGTCCCGGGACAGGCGAACACTGAAGCTTTCTTT. It is translated as CASSQVPGQANTEAFF.